This T cell receptor (beta chain) was observed in a study of shared clonotypes between healthy human individuals. The study's findings and limits: Depth was large, yet rarefaction showed that sorted-subset sequencing was incomplete.

As regards this clone: The antigen is not known.

Germline-derived CDR1 and CDR2 are SGHNT and YYREEE (reference sequence). The CDR3 runs 12 residues. V shed 5 bases and J shed 8 bases, with 13 bases lying between them. 200 ng DNA, 25,000 to 35,000 T cell genomes, went into each sorted-subset replicate PCR. Measured with immunoSEQ multiplex PCR; TCRdb has only the in-frame clones, and not every one. The sample carries about 680,000 clones, roughly 72% recorded once. The chain joins TRBV5-4 to TRBJ1-1; D unresolved. Sequencing input: memory CD4+ T cells sorted from blood. Stated subset: CD45RA-negative fraction. This TCR derives from a woman aged 25 to 45 in good health. Here the CDR3 DNA reads TGTGCCAGCAGTACCGGTGAGCCGGAAGCTTTCTTT. Amino acids: CASSTGEPEAFF.